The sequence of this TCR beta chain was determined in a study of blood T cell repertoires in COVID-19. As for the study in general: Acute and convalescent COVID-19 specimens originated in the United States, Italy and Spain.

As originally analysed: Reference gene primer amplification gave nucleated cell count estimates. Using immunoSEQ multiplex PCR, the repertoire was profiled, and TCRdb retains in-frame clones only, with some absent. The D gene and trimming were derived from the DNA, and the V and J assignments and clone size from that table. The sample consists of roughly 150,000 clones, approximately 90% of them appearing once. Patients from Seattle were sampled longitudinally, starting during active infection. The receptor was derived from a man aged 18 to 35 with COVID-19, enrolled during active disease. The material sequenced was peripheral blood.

CDR3: CASSFQGGGEQYF. In DNA, the CDR3 is TGTGCCAGCAGCTTCCAAGGCGGGGGCGAGCAGTACTTC. The chain is built from TRBV7-9 and TRBJ2-7; 7 nucleotides agree with TRBD2. The V gene's germline CDR1 is SEHNR and CDR2 FQNEAQ (reference sequence). The CDR3 spans 13 residues. J gave up 6 bases and V 3 bases, and 5 bases lay outside the gene matches.